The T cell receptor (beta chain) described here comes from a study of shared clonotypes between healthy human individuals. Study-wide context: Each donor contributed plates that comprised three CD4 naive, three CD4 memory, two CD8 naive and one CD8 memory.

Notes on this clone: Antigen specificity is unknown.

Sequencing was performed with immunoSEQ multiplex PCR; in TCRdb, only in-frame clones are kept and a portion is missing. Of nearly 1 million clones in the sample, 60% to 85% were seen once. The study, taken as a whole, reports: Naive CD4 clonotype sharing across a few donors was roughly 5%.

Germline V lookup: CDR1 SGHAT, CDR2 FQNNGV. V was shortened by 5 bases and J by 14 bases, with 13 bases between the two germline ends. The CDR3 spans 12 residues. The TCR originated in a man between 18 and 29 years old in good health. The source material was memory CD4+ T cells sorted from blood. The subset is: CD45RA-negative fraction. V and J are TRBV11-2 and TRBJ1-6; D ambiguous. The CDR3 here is CASSNNARTLHF. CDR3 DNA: TGTGCCAGCAGCAACAACGCCCGTACCCTCCACTTT.